This note documents a single TCR beta chain sequence. Antigen specificity is unknown. The CDR3 extends over 13 amino acids. The germline V gene has CDR1 LGHDT and CDR2 YNNKEL (reference sequence). V was pared by 5 bases and J by 4 bases, with 12 bases between. This sample is part of a study of T-cell memory formation after mild COVID-19. Study details: Largely donor-specific sequence clusters came from a couple of donors. Regarding the study as a whole: Contracting CD4+ clones lay largely in CM and EM, with CD8+ ones residing in EMRA. Whether second-wave clones peaking at day 37 were SARS-CoV-2 specific went unconfirmed.

TCRdb fed the 5' RACE reads into MiXCR, producing one record per CDR3 protein. The data contain 300,000 to 400,000 distinct CDR3 sequences, about 15% of them seen just once; the ten biggest clones take up more than 20%. Sequencing was carried out using PBMCs or a T cell subset sorted from them (not recorded which). The sequence came from a man between 18 and 35 years old who had mild COVID-19 (a few samples of this study predate the infection). Cell type and time point are not known. This sequence joins TRBV3-1 and TRBJ2-7; maybe TRBD2 (5 bases). The CDR3 reads CASSAFSGYEQYF. CDR3 nucleotides: TGTGCCAGCAGCGCGTTCTCGGGGTACGAGCAGTACTTC.